The 30 T cell receptor beta chains presented below share a single source sample, sequenced in a study of Tregs in tolerant kidney transplant recipients. The data were produced by immunoSEQ multiplex PCR, yet TCRdb's version contains in-frame clones alone and is incomplete. This table has 81,000 or so clones, more than 85% appearing once. Recipients received nonmyeloablative bone marrow transplants from related graft donors, with transient mixed chimerism. The sample here was CD4+ T cells from blood (PBMCs), taken 24 months after the transplant. These receptors were taken from a human patient who received a combined kidney and bone marrow transplant. The graft donor may have contributed some T cells.

The chain carries TRBV7-3 and TRBJ2-5, with 13 bases that match TRBD2. The CDR3 extends over 15 amino acids. Germline CDR1 reads SGHTA; CDR2 reads FQGTGA. The J segment lost 5 bases and the V segment lost 10 bases, leaving 10 bases of the junction unmatched. In DNA, the CDR3 is TGTGCCACACGAGGACTAGCGGGGGTGGAGGAGACCCAGTACTTC. As protein: CATRGLAGVEETQYF.

This clone was observed a single time. V usage is TRBV9 and J usage is TRBJ1-4, with 8 positions matching TRBD1. With V trimmed by 2 bases and J by 6 bases, 3 bases remained unmatched. The CDR3 is 14 residues long. The germline V gene has CDR1 SGDLS and CDR2 YYNGEE. CDR3: CASSVKQGDEKLFF. The CDR3 DNA is TGTGCCAGCAGCGTTAAACAGGGGGATGAAAAACTGTTTTTT. The full variable domain, rest sourced from reference TRBV9 and TRBJ1-4, is DSGVTQTPKHLITATGQRVTLRCSPRSGDLSVYWYQQSLDQGLQFLIQYYNGEERAKGNILERFSAQQFPDLHSELNLSSLELGDSALYFCASSVKQGDEKLFFGSGTQLSVL.

The chain couples TRBV5-1 to TRBJ1-5, with D maybe TRBD1 (5 bases). Trimming took off 4 bases at V and 4 bases at J, with 15 bases between the two ends. This CDR3 contains 15 residues. CDR1 is SGHRS and CDR2 is YFSETQ in the germline V gene. As DNA, the CDR3 is TGCGCCAGCAGCCCCGGGGGTGGCCAAAATCAGCCCCAGCATTTT. Its protein product is CASSPGGGQNQPQHF.

The V gene is TRBV4-1, the J gene TRBJ1-5; D is unresolved. CDR3 length: 15 residues. The V and J ends lost 3 bases and 5 bases respectively, with 14 bases between them. Germline-derived CDR1 and CDR2 are MGHRA and YSYEKL. The CDR3 DNA sequence: TGCGCCAGCAGCCAGGCCAACAATCTCGATCAGCCCCAGCATTTT. It yields the protein CASSQANNLDQPQHF.

J is TRBJ2-5 and V is TRBV6-5; TRBD2 matches 8 bases. The CDR3 spans 15 residues. The ends lost 2 bases at V and 5 bases at J; junction bases unmatched: 7. Germline values: CDR1 MNHEY, CDR2 SVGAGI. CDR3 sequence reads: CASSYRLAGSETQYF. CDR3 DNA sequence: TGTGCCAGCAGTTACAGGCTAGCGGGTTCGGAGACCCAGTACTTC.

The chain employs TRBV2 and TRBJ1-2; a possible D gene is TRBD1 (5 bases). Germline CDR1 reads SNHLY; CDR2 reads FYNNEI. The CDR3 covers 12 residues. Trimming left V 2 bases short and J 8 bases short, with 9 bases between. The CDR3 sequence: CASSEQGEGYTF. CDR3 in DNA: TGTGCCAGCAGTGAACAGGGTGAGGGCTACACCTTC.

The genes are TRBV6-5 and TRBJ2-5, with D possibly matching TRBD1 (6 bases). The CDR3 runs to 15 residues. V lost 2 bases to trimming and J lost 7 bases, with 17 bases between them. In germline, CDR1 is MNHEY, CDR2 SVGAGI. This CDR3 is CASSYAGTGLGTQYF. As DNA, the CDR3 is TGTGCCAGCAGTTACGCCGGAACAGGGTTGGGGACCCAGTACTTC.

This rearrangement joins TRBV19 to TRBJ1-2; TRBD1 agrees at 9 bases. This CDR3 comprises 14 residues. Unmatched junction bases numbered 5, after V lost 6 bases and J lost 3 bases. Germline assignment: CDR1 LNHDA and CDR2 SQIVND (reference sequence). Here the CDR3 reads CASRRQGVDYGYTF. CDR3 nucleotide sequence: TGTGCCAGTAGAAGACAGGGGGTTGACTATGGCTACACCTTC. The variable domain in full, completed from reference TRBV19 and TRBJ1-2, reads DGGITQSPKYLFRKEGQNVTLSCEQNLNHDAMYWYRQDPGQGLRLIYYSQIVNDFQKGDIAEGYSVSREKKESFPLTVTSAQKNPTAFYLCASRRQGVDYGYTFGSGTRLTVV.

The chain joins TRBV11-2 to TRBJ2-7; D ambiguous. The germline gives CDR1 SGHAT, CDR2 FQNNGV. V gave up 5 bases and J gave up 0 bases, with 14 bases separating them. There are 15 residues in the CDR3. CDR3 sequence: CASSHSLSASYEQYF. The CDR3 DNA is TGTGCCAGCAGCCATAGCTTGTCAGCCTCCTACGAGCAGTACTTC.

The chain recombines TRBV4-3 with TRBJ2-5; 7 nucleotides align to TRBD2. V lost 0 bases, J lost 2 bases, and 18 bases stayed unmatched. Germline V gives CDR1 LGHNA, CDR2 YSLEER. The CDR3 has 20 amino acids. This chain's CDR3 is CASSQDRGPAGWGGQETQYF. In DNA form, the CDR3 reads TGCGCCAGCAGCCAAGATCGCGGGCCTGCAGGGTGGGGGGGGCAAGAGACCCAGTACTTC.

This clone is a singleton in its sample. The chain is built from TRBV7-2 and TRBJ2-3, with TRBD2 matching 16 bases. Germline assignment: CDR1 SGHTA and CDR2 FQGNSA. This CDR3 region has 18 residues. V was clipped by 3 bases and J by 0 bases; unmatched bases: 3. DNA of the CDR3: TGTGCCAGCAGCTTGGGACTAGCGGGGGGGCCGAGCACAGATACGCAGTATTTT. It encodes CASSLGLAGGPSTDTQYF. Using reference TRBV7-2 and TRBJ2-3 for the parts outside the CDR3, the full variable domain is GAGVSQSPSNKVTEKGKDVELRCDPISGHTALYWYRQSLGQGLEFLIYFQGNSAPDKSGLPSDRFSAERTGGSVSTLTIQRTQQEDSAVYLCASSLGLAGGPSTDTQYFGPGTRLTVL.

The chain joins TRBV10-3 to TRBJ2-1; 7 bases agree with TRBD2. Unmatched junction bases numbered 7, after V lost 0 bases and J lost 5 bases. Germline V gives CDR1 ENHRY, CDR2 SYGVKD. The length of the CDR3 is 16 residues. The CDR3 DNA reads as TGTGCCATCAGTGAGTCGGGGCGGGAGTCCAACAATGAGCAGTTCTTC. Its translation: CAISESGRESNNEQFF.

Concerning this clone: Additional DNA sequences in this sample encode the identical CDR3. The V and J genes are TRBV7-2 and TRBJ1-6; 7 bases align to TRBD1. J lost 8 bases, V lost 0 bases, and 4 bases had no gene match. This CDR3 is built from 15 residues. The germline V gene encodes CDR1 SGHTA and CDR2 FQGNSA. CDR3 loop: CASSLAVRGDSPLHF. The CDR3 DNA reads as TGTGCCAGCAGCTTAGCGGTCAGGGGGGATTCACCCCTCCACTTT.

The V and J genes are TRBV4-1 and TRBJ1-5; D unclear. Germline-derived CDR1 and CDR2 are MGHRA and YSYEKL. The CDR3 totals 14 residues. Trimming took off 10 bases at V and 0 bases at J, with 13 bases between the two ends. CDR3 sequence (DNA): TGCGCCACCAGTTCACAGTATAGCAATCAGCCCCAGCATTTT. This sequence encodes CATSSQYSNQPQHF.

The V call is TRBV11-3, the J call TRBJ2-7; tentatively, D is TRBD2 (6 bases). V was cut by 3 bases and J by 2 bases, with 14 bases left in between. The CDR3 contains 15 residues. In germline, CDR1 is SGHNT, CDR2 YENEEA. CDR3 DNA: TGTGCCAGCAGCTTGGACGGGACTGAGCCCTACGAGCAGTACTTC. Its protein product is CASSLDGTEPYEQYF.

The V call is TRBV18, the J call TRBJ2-2, with a tentative D call TRBD2 (5 bases). In germline, CDR1 is KGHSH, CDR2 LQKENI. V lost 5 bases and J 0 bases, leaving 7 bases between the germline ends. The CDR3 spans 14 residues. The CDR3 sequence is CASSAGTNTGELFF. CDR3 nucleotides: TGTGCCAGCTCAGCCGGGACGAACACCGGGGAGCTGTTTTTT.

The CDR3, as DNA: TGTGCCAGCAGCTCAAACTGGTTCTTCGGCAATGAGCAGTTCTTC. Encoded protein: CASSSNWFFGNEQFF. This sequence joins TRBV5-8 and TRBJ2-1; unclear D gene. Germline V gene data show CDR1 as SGHTS and CDR2 as YDEGEE. The V gene lost 3 bases and the J gene lost 6 bases, with 16 bases spanning the gap. CDR3 length equals 15 residues.

The chain joins TRBV4-2 to TRBJ2-4, with D tentatively TRBD2 (6 bases). The CDR3 extends over 17 amino acids. V gave up 4 bases and J gave up 3 bases, with 19 bases separating them. Germline assignment: CDR1 LGHNA and CDR2 YNFKEQ. The CDR3 region is CASSREPRGLVKNIQYF. For the CDR3, the DNA is TGTGCCAGCAGCCGTGAACCTAGGGGACTTGTCAAAAACATTCAGTACTTC.

This chain uses TRBV10-3 with TRBJ1-4, with TRBD1 matching 7 bases. CDR3 length equals 14 residues. V gave up 6 bases and J gave up 8 bases; unmatched junction bases: 9. CDR1 ENHRY and CDR2 SYGVKD come from the germline V gene. CDR3 sequence reads: CAISDETGSEKLFF. CDR3 DNA: TGTGCCATCAGCGATGAGACAGGGTCGGAAAAACTGTTTTTT.

V is TRBV2 and J is TRBJ1-1, with TRBD1 matching over 9 bases. The CDR3 runs 15 residues. The V and J ends lost 5 bases and 1 base, in that order; junction bases with no gene match: 5. The germline gives CDR1 SNHLY, CDR2 FYNNEI. The CDR3 reads CASSWDRVGNTEAFF. In nucleotides, the CDR3 is TGTGCCAGCAGTTGGGACAGGGTAGGGAACACTGAAGCTTTCTTT.

The chain joins TRBV9 to TRBJ2-3; 7 nucleotides align to TRBD2. With 0 bases clipped from V and 3 bases from J, the junction kept 7 bases outside the gene matches. The CDR3 is 16 residues long. Germline CDR1 reads SGDLS; CDR2 reads YYNGEE. CDR3 in amino acids: CASSVGTGGRTDTQYF. The CDR3 DNA reads TGTGCCAGCAGCGTAGGGACGGGGGGAAGGACAGATACGCAGTATTTT.

The chain is built from TRBV7-9 and TRBJ2-7; possibly TRBD1 for D (6 bases). Deletions cut 4 bases from V and 3 bases from J, with 13 bases between. There are 14 residues in the CDR3. The germline CDR1 and CDR2 sequences are SEHNR and FQNEAQ (reference sequence). CDR3 amino acids: CASSSDSSFYEQYF. In nucleotides, the CDR3 is TGTGCCAGCAGCTCGGACAGTTCCTTCTACGAGCAGTACTTC. The full variable domain, completed using reference TRBV7-9 and TRBJ2-7, is DTGVSQNPRHKITKRGQNVTFRCDPISEHNRLYWYRQTLGQGPEFLTYFQNEAQLEKSRLLSDRFSAERPKGSFSTLEIQRTEQGDSAMYLCASSSDSSFYEQYFGPGTRLTVT.

This rearrangement joins TRBV7-6 to TRBJ2-1, with D tentatively TRBD2 (5 bases). CDR3 length equals 13 residues. CDR1 and CDR2 from the germline V gene are SGHVS and FNYEAQ. V dropped 8 bases and J dropped 2 bases, with 10 bases sitting between them. The CDR3 nucleotides are TGTGCCAGCTCGAGGGTCACCTACAATGAGCAGTTCTTC. Its translation: CASSRVTYNEQFF.

This rearrangement joins TRBV19 to TRBJ2-5; 12 nucleotides line up with TRBD2. CDR1 is LNHDA and CDR2 is SQIVND in the germline V gene (reference sequence). CDR3 size: 16 residues. Trimming removed 5 bases from V and 3 bases from J; junction bases left unmatched: 7. The CDR3 nucleotides read TGTGCCAGTAGTTCCCAACTAGCGGGGGGTAAAGAGACCCAGTACTTC. Translated: CASSSQLAGGKETQYF.

J is TRBJ2-7 and V is TRBV7-2; D may be TRBD2 (7 bases). Germline V CDR1 and CDR2: SGHTA, FQGNSA. V dropped 3 bases and J dropped 0 bases, with 12 bases sitting between them. The length of the CDR3 is 15 residues. The CDR3 loop is CASSFRGANSYEQYF. In DNA, the CDR3 is TGTGCCAGCAGCTTTCGGGGGGCGAACTCCTACGAGCAGTACTTC.

This clone came up a few times. CDR3 bases: TGTGCCAGCAGCTTAGCGCTTCCAGGGCTCACCGGAAACACCATATATTTT. Its protein is CASSLALPGLTGNTIYF. The chain combines TRBV7-9 with TRBJ1-3, with D possibly being TRBD1 (5 bases). Germline CDR1 SEHNR, CDR2 FQNEAQ (reference sequence). CDR3 length: 17 residues. V was clipped by 0 bases and J by 4 bases, with 16 bases between them.

CDR3 in amino acids: CASSTGQTFNEKLFF. DNA for the CDR3: TGTGCCAGTAGTACCGGACAGACTTTTAACGAAAAACTGTTTTTT. V is TRBV19 and J is TRBJ1-4; a weak D match, TRBD1 (6 bases). This CDR3 is built from 15 residues. The germline V and J ends were trimmed by 4 bases and 8 bases, with 17 bases remaining between them. Germline lookup yields CDR1 LNHDA and CDR2 SQIVND (reference sequence).

The chain joins TRBV11-2 to TRBJ1-3, with D unclear. Germline V gene data show CDR1 as SGHAT and CDR2 as FQNNGV. V was cut by 5 bases and J by 2 bases, with 19 bases left in between. This CDR3 is 17 amino acids long. The CDR3: CASSISLPWAPGNTIYF. The CDR3 coding sequence is TGTGCCAGCAGCATATCCCTGCCTTGGGCCCCTGGAAACACCATATATTTT.

This clone has a single count. J is TRBJ2-1 and V is TRBV18, with D possibly TRBD1 on 6 matching bases. The V gene lost 3 bases and the J gene lost 1 base, with 7 bases spanning the gap. CDR3 length equals 14 residues. CDR1 is KGHSH, CDR2 LQKENI, per germline. In DNA, the CDR3 is TGTGCCAGCTCACCGGGACAATCCTACAATGAGCAGTTCTTC. It translates to CASSPGQSYNEQFF.

V and J are TRBV30 and TRBJ2-7; a weak D match, TRBD1 (5 bases). V was clipped by 2 bases and J by 7 bases, with 18 bases between them. CDR3 size: 14 residues. CDR1 GTSNPN and CDR2 SVGIG come from the germline V gene (reference sequence). CDR3 sequence: CAWSLGPGPGEQYF. The CDR3 DNA is TGTGCCTGGAGTTTGGGGCCGGGCCCCGGGGAGCAGTACTTC.